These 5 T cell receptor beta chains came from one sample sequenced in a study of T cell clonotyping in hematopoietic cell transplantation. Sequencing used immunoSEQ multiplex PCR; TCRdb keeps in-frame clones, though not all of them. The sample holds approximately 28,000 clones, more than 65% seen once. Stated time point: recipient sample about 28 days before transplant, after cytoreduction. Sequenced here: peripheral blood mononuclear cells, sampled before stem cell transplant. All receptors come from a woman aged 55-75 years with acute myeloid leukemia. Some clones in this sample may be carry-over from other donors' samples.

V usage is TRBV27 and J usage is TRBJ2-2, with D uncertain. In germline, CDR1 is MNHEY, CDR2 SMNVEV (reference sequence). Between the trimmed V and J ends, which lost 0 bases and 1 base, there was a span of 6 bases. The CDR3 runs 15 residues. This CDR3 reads CASSLSGWNTGELFF. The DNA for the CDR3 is TGTGCCAGCAGTTTATCTGGATGGAACACCGGGGAGCTGTTTTTT.

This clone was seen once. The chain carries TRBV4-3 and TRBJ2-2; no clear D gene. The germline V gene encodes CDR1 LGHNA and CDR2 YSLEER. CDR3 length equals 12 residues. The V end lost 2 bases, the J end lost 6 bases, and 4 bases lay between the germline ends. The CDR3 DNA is TGCGCCAGCAGCCAACAAGCCGGGGAGCTGTTTTTT. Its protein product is CASSQQAGELFF.

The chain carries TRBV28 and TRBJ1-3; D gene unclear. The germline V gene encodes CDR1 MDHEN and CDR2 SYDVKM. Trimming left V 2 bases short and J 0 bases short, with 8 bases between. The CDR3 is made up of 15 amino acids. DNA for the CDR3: TGTGCCAGCAGTTTAGGGAGGGCCTCTGGAAACACCATATATTTT. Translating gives CASSLGRASGNTIYF.

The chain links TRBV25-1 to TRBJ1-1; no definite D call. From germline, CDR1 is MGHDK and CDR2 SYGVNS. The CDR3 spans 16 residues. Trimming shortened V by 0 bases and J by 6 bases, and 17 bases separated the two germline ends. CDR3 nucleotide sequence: TGTGCCAGCAGTGAATATTTCCAGCCACCGAGTTCTGAAGCTTTCTTT. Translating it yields CASSEYFQPPSSEAFF.

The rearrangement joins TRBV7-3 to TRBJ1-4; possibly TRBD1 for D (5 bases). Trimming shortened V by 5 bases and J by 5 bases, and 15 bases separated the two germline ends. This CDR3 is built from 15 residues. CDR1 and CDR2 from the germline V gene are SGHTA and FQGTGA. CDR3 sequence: CASSRTGDRNEKLFF. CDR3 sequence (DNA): TGTGCCAGCAGCCGCACGGGGGATAGAAATGAAAAACTGTTTTTT.